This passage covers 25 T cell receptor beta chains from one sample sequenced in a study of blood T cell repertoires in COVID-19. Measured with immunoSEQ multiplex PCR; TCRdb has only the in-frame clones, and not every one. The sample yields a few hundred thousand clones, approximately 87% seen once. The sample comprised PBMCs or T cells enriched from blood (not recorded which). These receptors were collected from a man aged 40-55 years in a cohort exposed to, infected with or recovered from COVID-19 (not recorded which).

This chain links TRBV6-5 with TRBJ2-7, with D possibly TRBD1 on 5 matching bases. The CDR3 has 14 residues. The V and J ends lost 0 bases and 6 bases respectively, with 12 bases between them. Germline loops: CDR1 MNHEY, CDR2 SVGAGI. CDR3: CASSYSQGLGEQYF. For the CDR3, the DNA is TGTGCCAGCAGTTACTCTCAGGGTCTCGGCGAGCAGTACTTC.

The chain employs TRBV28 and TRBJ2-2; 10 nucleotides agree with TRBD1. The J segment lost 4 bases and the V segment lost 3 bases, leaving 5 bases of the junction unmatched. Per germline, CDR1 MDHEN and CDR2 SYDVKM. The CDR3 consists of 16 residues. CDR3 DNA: TGTGCCAGCAGTTTTCTAAGGACAGGGGGCACCGGGGAGCTGTTTTTT. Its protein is CASSFLRTGGTGELFF.

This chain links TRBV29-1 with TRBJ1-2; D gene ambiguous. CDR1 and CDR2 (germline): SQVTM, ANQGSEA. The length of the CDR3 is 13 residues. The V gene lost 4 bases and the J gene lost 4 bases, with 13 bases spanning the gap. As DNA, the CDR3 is TGCAGCGTTGCGGCGGAGCGTTTCTATGGCTACACCTTC. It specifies CSVAAERFYGYTF.

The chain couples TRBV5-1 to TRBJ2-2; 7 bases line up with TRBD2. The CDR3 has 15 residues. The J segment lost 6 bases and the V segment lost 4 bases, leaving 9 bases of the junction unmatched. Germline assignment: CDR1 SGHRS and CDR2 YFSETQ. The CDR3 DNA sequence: TGCGCCAGCAGCCCGGGGGAGGGCCGTGCCGGGGAGCTGTTTTTT. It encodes CASSPGEGRAGELFF.

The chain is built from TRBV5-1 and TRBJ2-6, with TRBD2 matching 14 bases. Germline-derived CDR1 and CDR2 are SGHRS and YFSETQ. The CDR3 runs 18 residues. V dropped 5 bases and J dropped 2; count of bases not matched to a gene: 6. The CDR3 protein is CASSMTGLAGAGANVLTF. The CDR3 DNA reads TGCGCCAGCAGTATGACGGGACTAGCGGGAGCTGGGGCCAACGTCCTGACTTTC.

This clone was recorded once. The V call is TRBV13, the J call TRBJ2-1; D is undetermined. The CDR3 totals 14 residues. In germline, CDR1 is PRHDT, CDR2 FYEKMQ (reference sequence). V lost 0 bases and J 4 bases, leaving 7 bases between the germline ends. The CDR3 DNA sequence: TGTGCCAGCAGCTTAGGAGCCGTGTACAATGAGCAGTTCTTC. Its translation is CASSLGAVYNEQFF. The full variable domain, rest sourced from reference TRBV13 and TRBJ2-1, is AAGVIQSPRHLIKEKRETATLKCYPIPRHDTVYWYQQGPGQDPQFLISFYEKMQSDKGSIPDRFSAQQFSDYHSELNMSSLELGDSALYFCASSLGAVYNEQFFGPGTRLTVL.

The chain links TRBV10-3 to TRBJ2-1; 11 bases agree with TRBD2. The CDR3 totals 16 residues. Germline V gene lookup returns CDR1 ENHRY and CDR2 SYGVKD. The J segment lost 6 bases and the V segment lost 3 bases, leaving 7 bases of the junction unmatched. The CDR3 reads CAISDLSSGRLNEQFF. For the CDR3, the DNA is TGTGCCATCAGTGATCTCTCTAGCGGGAGGCTCAATGAGCAGTTCTTC.

In nucleotides, the CDR3 is TGTGCCAGCAGCGTAGCACAGAACACTGAAGCTTTCTTT. This sequence encodes CASSVAQNTEAFF. The V and J genes are TRBV9 and TRBJ1-1; D gene uncertain. Germline V gives CDR1 SGDLS, CDR2 YYNGEE. CDR3 length: 13 residues. Trimming removed 0 bases at V and 1 base at J, with 4 bases between.

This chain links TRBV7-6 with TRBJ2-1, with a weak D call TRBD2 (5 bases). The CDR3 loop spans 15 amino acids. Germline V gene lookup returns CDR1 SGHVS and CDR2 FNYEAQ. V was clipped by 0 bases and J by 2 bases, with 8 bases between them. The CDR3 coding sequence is TGTGCCAGCAGCTTAGCGAGGGAAACCTACAATGAGCAGTTCTTC. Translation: CASSLARETYNEQFF.

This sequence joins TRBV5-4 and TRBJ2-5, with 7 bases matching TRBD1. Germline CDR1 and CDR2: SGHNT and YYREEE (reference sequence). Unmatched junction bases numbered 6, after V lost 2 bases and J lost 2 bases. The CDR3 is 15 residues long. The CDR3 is CASSLTGTVQETQYF. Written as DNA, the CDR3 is TGTGCCAGCAGCTTAACCGGGACAGTTCAAGAGACCCAGTACTTC.

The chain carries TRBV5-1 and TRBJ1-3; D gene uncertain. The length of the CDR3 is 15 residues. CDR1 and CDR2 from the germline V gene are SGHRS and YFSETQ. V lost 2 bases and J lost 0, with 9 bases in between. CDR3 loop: CASSLSFSSGNTIYF. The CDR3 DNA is TGCGCCAGCAGCTTATCTTTCAGCTCTGGAAACACCATATATTTT.

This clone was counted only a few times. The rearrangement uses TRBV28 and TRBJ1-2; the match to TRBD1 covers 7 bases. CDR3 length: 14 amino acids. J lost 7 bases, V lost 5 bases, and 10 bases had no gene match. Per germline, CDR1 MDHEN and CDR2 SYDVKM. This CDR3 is CASSTRQGRSGYTF. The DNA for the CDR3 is TGTGCCAGCAGTACCCGACAGGGAAGAAGTGGCTACACCTTC.

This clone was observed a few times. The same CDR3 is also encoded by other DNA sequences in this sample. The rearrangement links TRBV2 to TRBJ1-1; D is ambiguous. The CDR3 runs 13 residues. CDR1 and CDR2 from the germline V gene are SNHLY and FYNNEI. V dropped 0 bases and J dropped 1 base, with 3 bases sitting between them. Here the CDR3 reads CASSEARNTEAFF. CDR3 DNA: TGTGCCAGCAGTGAAGCGAGGAACACTGAAGCTTTCTTT.

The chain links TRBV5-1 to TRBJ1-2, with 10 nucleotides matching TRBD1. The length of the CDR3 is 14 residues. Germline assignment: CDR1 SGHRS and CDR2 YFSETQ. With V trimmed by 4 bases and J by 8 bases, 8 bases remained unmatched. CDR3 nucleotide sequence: TGCGCCAGCAGCGGAGAGACAGGGGGCATGGGCTACACCTTC. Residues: CASSGETGGMGYTF.

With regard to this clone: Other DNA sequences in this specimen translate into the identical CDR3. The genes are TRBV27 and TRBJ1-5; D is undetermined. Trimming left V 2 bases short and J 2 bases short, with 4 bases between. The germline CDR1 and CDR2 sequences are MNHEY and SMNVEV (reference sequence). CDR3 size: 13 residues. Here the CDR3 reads CASSLRGNQPQHF. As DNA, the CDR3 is TGTGCCAGCAGTTTACGGGGCAATCAGCCCCAGCATTTT.

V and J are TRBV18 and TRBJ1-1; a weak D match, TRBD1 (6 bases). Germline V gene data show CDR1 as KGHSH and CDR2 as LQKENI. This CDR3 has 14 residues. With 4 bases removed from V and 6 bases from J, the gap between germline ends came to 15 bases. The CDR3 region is CASSLQQGWAEAFF. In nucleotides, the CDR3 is TGTGCCAGCTCACTGCAGCAGGGGTGGGCTGAAGCTTTCTTT. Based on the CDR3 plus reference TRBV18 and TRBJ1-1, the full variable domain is NAGVMQNPRHLVRRRGQEARLRCSPMKGHSHVYWYRQLPEEGLKFMVYLQKENIIDESGMPKERFSAEFPKEGPSILRIQQVVRGDSAAYFCASSLQQGWAEAFFGQGTRLTVV.

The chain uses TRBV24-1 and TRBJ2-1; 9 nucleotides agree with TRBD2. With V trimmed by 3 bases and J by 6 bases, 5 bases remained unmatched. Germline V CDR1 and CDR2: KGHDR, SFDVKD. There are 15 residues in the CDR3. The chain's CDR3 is CATSDTGTSLNEQFF. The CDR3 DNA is TGTGCCACCAGTGATACCGGGACTAGCCTCAATGAGCAGTTCTTC.

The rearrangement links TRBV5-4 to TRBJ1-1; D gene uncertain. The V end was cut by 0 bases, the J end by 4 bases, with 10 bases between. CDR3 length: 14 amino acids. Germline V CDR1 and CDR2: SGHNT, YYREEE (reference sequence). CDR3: CASSLVGRITEAFF. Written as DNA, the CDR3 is TGTGCCAGCAGCTTGGTGGGGAGGATCACTGAAGCTTTCTTT.

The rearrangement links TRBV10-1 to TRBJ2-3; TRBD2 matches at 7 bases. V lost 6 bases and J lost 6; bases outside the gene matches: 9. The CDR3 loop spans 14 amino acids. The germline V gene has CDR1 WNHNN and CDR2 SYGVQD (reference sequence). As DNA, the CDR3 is TGCGCCAGCAGCTTCGGACTAGTAATGGATACGCAGTATTTT. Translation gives CASSFGLVMDTQYF.

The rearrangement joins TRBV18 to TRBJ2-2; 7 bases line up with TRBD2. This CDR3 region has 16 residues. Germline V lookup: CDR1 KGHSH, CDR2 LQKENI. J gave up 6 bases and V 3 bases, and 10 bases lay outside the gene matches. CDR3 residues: CASSPQRREMSGELFF. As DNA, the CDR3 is TGTGCCAGCTCACCCCAGCGGCGGGAGATGTCCGGGGAGCTGTTTTTT.

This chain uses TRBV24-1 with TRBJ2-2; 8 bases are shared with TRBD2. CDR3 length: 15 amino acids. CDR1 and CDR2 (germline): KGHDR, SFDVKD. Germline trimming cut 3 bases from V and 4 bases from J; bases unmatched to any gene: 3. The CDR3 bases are TGTGCCACCAGTGATCGGCTAGCGGGCACCGGGGAGCTGTTTTTT. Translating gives CATSDRLAGTGELFF.

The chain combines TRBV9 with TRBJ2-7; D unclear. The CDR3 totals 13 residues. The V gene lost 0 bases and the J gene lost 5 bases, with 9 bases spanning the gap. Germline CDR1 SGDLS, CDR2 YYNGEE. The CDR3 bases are TGTGCCAGCAGCGTAGGAGTATTGGACGAGCAGTACTTC. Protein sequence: CASSVGVLDEQYF.

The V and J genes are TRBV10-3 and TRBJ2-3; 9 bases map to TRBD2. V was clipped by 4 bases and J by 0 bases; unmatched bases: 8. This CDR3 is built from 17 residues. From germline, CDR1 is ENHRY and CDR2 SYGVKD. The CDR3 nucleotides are TGTGCCATCAGTGGGGGTTCTAGCGGGACTAGCACAGATACGCAGTATTTT. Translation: CAISGGSSGTSTDTQYF.

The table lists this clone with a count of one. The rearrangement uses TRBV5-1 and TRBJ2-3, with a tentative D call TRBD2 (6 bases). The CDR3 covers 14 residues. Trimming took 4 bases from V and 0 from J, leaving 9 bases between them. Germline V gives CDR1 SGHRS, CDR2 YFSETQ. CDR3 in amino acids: CASSAGPSTDTQYF. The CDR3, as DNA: TGCGCCAGCAGCGCGGGACCGAGCACAGATACGCAGTATTTT.

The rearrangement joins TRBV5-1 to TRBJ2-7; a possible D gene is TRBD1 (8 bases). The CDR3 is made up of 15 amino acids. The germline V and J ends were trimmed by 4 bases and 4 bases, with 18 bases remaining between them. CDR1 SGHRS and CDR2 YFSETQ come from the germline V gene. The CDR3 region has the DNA TGCGCCAGCAGCAACAGGGGGGGAGCAGGTTACGAGCAGTACTTC. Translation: CASSNRGGAGYEQYF.